These 24 T cell receptor beta chains originate from one sample sequenced in a study of control samples from healthy donors and cancer patients. Libraries were prepared by immunoSEQ multiplex PCR; TCRdb keeps only in-frame clonotypes and omits some of them. This table holds roughly 81,000 clones, approximately 80% found once. Sequenced input: PBMCs. The receptors stem from a man aged 55 to 69 with head and neck cancer.

The V and J genes are TRBV29-1 and TRBJ2-1; perhaps TRBD1 as D (6 bases). There are 13 residues in the CDR3. Germline V gene sequence: CDR1 SQVTM, CDR2 ANQGSEA. The V and J ends lost 3 bases and 10 bases respectively, with 16 bases between them. The CDR3 reads CSVEQVGGQEQFF. The CDR3, as DNA: TGCAGCGTTGAGCAGGTAGGGGGACAAGAGCAGTTCTTC.

The chain recombines TRBV28 with TRBJ1-3; 9 nucleotides agree with TRBD1. CDR1 and CDR2 from the germline V gene are MDHEN and SYDVKM. Trimming removed 5 bases from V and 5 bases from J; junction bases left unmatched: 7. CDR3 size: 15 residues. The CDR3 DNA is TGTGCCAGCAGTGCTGGGACAGGGAGTCGAAACACCATATATTTT. Amino acid sequence: CASSAGTGSRNTIYF.

This clone is a singleton in its sample. Other nucleotide sequences in the sample specify the same CDR3. V is TRBV5-1 and J is TRBJ2-5; D uncertain. Germline V lookup: CDR1 SGHRS, CDR2 YFSETQ. The CDR3 covers 11 residues. Trimming pared 5 bases from V and 1 base from J, leaving 3 bases between. CDR3 sequence reads: CASRGQETQYF. The CDR3 region has the DNA TGCGCCAGCAGGGGCCAAGAGACCCAGTACTTC.

The V call is TRBV7-6, the J call TRBJ2-3, with D unresolved. The CDR3 is made up of 11 amino acids. V dropped 2 bases and J dropped 3 bases, with 0 bases sitting between them. Germline values: CDR1 SGHVS, CDR2 FNYEAQ. The DNA of the CDR3 is TGTGCCAGCAGCTTAACAGATACGCAGTATTTT. Translating gives CASSLTDTQYF. The full variable domain, its missing parts supplied by reference TRBV7-6 and TRBJ2-3, is GAGVSQSPRYKVTKRGQDVALRCDPISGHVSLYWYRQALGQGPEFLTYFNYEAQQDKSGLPNDRFSAERPEGSISTLTIQRTEQRDSAMYRCASSLTDTQYFGPGTRLTVL.

This clone is a singleton in its sample. The rearrangement links TRBV5-4 to TRBJ2-2; 7 bases match TRBD1. This CDR3 spans 15 amino acids. CDR1 and CDR2 (germline): SGHNT, YYREEE (reference sequence). V trimming: 6 bases; J trimming: 4 bases; junction bases outside the gene matches: 9. The CDR3 loop is CASTTIGTATGELFF. The CDR3 nucleotides are TGTGCCAGCACCACCATCGGGACAGCCACCGGGGAGCTGTTTTTT.

This chain uses TRBV11-2 with TRBJ2-1; TRBD2 matches 12 bases. Losses at the gene ends were 6 bases for V and 5 bases for J; bases not matched to a gene: 11. Germline V gene sequence: CDR1 SGHAT, CDR2 FQNNGV. The CDR3 has 17 residues. CDR3 coding DNA: TGTGCCAGCAGACAAAGACTAGCGGGAGTTTATCACAATGAGCAGTTCTTC. Protein sequence: CASRQRLAGVYHNEQFF.

This rearrangement joins TRBV12-5 to TRBJ1-5, with D possibly matching TRBD1 (6 bases). CDR3 length equals 17 residues. Trimming removed 5 bases at V and 0 bases at J, with 17 bases between. CDR1 and CDR2 from the germline V gene are LGHNT and FRNRAP. CDR3 protein: CASGLLTGTYSNQPQHF. In DNA, the CDR3 is TGTGCTAGTGGTCTCCTAACAGGGACTTATAGCAATCAGCCCCAGCATTTT.

The chain uses TRBV24-1 and TRBJ2-3; possible D gene TRBD1, 5 bases. With 4 bases removed from V and 6 bases from J, the gap between germline ends came to 10 bases. From germline, CDR1 is KGHDR and CDR2 SFDVKD. CDR3 length: 13 amino acids. Here the CDR3 DNA reads TGTGCCACCAGTGAAGGGGTAGACGATACGCAGTATTTT. Encoded protein: CATSEGVDDTQYF.

The V gene is TRBV20-1, the J gene TRBJ2-7; D unclear. The length of the CDR3 is 17 residues. The V end lost 3 bases, the J end lost 0 bases, and 21 bases lay between the germline ends. CDR1 and CDR2 (germline): DFQATT, SNEGSKA (reference sequence). The CDR3 sequence is CSASSFDAALSSYEQYF. Here the CDR3 DNA reads TGCAGTGCTAGTAGTTTCGACGCGGCCCTTAGCTCCTACGAGCAGTACTTC.

This chain uses TRBV3-1 (or the pseudogene TRBV3-2) with TRBJ2-1, with 13 positions matching TRBD2. The CDR3 sequence is 15 residues long. V shed 1 base and J 10 bases; nucleotides not matched to a gene: 4. CDR1 LGHDT and CDR2 YNNKEL come from the germline V gene (reference sequence). This CDR3 reads CASSQGGTSGKEQFF. CDR3 DNA: TGTGCCAGCAGCCAAGGAGGGACTAGCGGGAAAGAGCAGTTCTTC.

This chain links TRBV19 with TRBJ2-1; TRBD1 might be the D (7 bases). Trimming left V 7 bases short and J 9 bases short, with 22 bases between. The CDR3 loop spans 15 amino acids. The germline gives CDR1 LNHDA, CDR2 SQIVND (reference sequence). CDR3 in amino acids: CASILTSTGRGEQFF. The CDR3 nucleotides read TGTGCCAGTATCCTCACCTCGACAGGGCGGGGTGAGCAGTTCTTC.

This clone has just a few counts. This sequence joins TRBV5-5 and TRBJ2-4; D uncertain. Per the germline V gene, CDR1 is SGHKS and CDR2 is YYEKEE (reference sequence). CDR3 size: 14 residues. Trimming shortened V by 4 bases and J by 8 bases, and 16 bases separated the two germline ends. CDR3 amino acids: CASSTAVPGYIQYF. CDR3 nucleotides: TGTGCCAGCAGCACTGCGGTCCCCGGGTACATTCAGTACTTC.

The J gene is TRBJ2-2, the V gene TRBV4-1; no clear D gene. Germline V CDR1 and CDR2: MGHRA, YSYEKL. V lost 4 bases and J lost 2, with 11 bases in between. CDR3 size: 15 residues. The DNA for the CDR3 is TGCGCCAGCAGCCCCCACCAAAGCAACACCGGGGAGCTGTTTTTT. Protein: CASSPHQSNTGELFF.

The chain couples TRBV5-1 to TRBJ2-7; D might be TRBD1 (6 bases). Per germline, CDR1 SGHRS and CDR2 YFSETQ. CDR3 length: 15 residues. V dropped 1 base and J dropped 4 bases, with 15 bases sitting between them. The CDR3 nucleotides read TGCGCCAGCAGCTTGTTTAGTACAGGGACGTACGAGCAGTACTTC. Its translation: CASSLFSTGTYEQYF.

This chain links TRBV5-1 with TRBJ2-5; D is unresolved. CDR1 is SGHRS and CDR2 is YFSETQ in the germline V gene. V was trimmed by 0 bases and J by 2 bases, leaving 5 bases between them. CDR3 size: 13 residues. The CDR3: CASSLGSQETQYF. The DNA for the CDR3 is TGCGCCAGCAGCTTGGGCTCTCAAGAGACCCAGTACTTC.

This chain connects TRBV9 to TRBJ2-2, with 9 bases fitting TRBD2. The CDR3 covers 16 residues. Germline V gene data show CDR1 as SGDLS and CDR2 as YYNGEE. The V segment lost 2 bases and the J segment 5 bases; nucleotides outside the gene matches: 7. CDR3: CASSVGSRGGTGELFF. The DNA for the CDR3 is TGTGCCAGCAGCGTCGGTTCGCGGGGGGGAACCGGGGAGCTGTTTTTT.

The chain recombines TRBV2 with TRBJ2-1, with 11 bases matching TRBD2. This CDR3 spans 17 amino acids. The junction had 8 bases not matched to a gene; V was cut back by 4 bases and J by 3 bases. CDR1 is SNHLY, CDR2 FYNNEI, per germline. The CDR3 here is CASSVWGLAELYNEQFF. The CDR3 bases are TGTGCCAGCAGTGTTTGGGGACTAGCGGAACTCTACAATGAGCAGTTCTTC.

The CDR3 DNA sequence: TGTGCCAGCAGGGGTTTTGTAGAACGGGAGCAGTACTTC. As protein: CASRGFVEREQYF. The chain recombines TRBV5-5 with TRBJ2-7; D not certain. The germline V gene has CDR1 SGHKS and CDR2 YYEKEE (reference sequence). This CDR3 contains 13 residues. Trimming stripped 5 bases from V and 7 bases from J, with 16 bases between.

This rearrangement joins TRBV10-3 to TRBJ2-3; TRBD1 might be the D (6 bases). CDR3 size: 12 residues. From germline, CDR1 is ENHRY and CDR2 SYGVKD. V was trimmed by 3 bases and J by 5 bases, leaving 6 bases between them. Here the CDR3 reads CAISDRGDTQYF. The CDR3 DNA sequence: TGTGCCATCAGTGACAGGGGAGATACGCAGTATTTT.

This clone appeared once. The rearrangement links TRBV28 to TRBJ1-3; D is undetermined. CDR1 is MDHEN and CDR2 is SYDVKM in the germline V gene. There are 13 residues in the CDR3. V was pared by 7 bases and J by 1 base, with 8 bases between. The CDR3 region has the DNA TGTGCCAGCACTCCCGCATCTGGAAACACCATATATTTT. Translating it yields CASTPASGNTIYF.

The chain uses TRBV9 and TRBJ2-7, with TRBD1 matching 10 bases. The germline V gene encodes CDR1 SGDLS and CDR2 YYNGEE. The CDR3 loop spans 15 amino acids. V lost 4 bases, J lost 5 bases, and 9 bases stayed unmatched. The CDR3 loop is CASSSKTGGWDEQYF. The CDR3 nucleotides are TGTGCCAGCAGCTCCAAGACAGGGGGCTGGGACGAGCAGTACTTC.

The CDR3 DNA reads TGTGCCAGCTCACCAAGCTCAGGAGGTGGGGGTAAGGCTGAAGCTTTCTTT. Translating gives CASSPSSGGGGKAEAFF. The chain recombines TRBV18 with TRBJ1-1; D is possibly TRBD1 (5 bases). V was shortened by 2 bases and J by 6 bases, with 22 bases between the two germline ends. The length of the CDR3 is 17 residues. Germline lookup yields CDR1 KGHSH and CDR2 LQKENI.

This sequence joins TRBV11-3 and TRBJ2-1, with TRBD2 identical over 8 bases. J was trimmed by 5 bases and V by 7 bases; bases with no gene match: 7. CDR3 length: 14 amino acids. In germline, CDR1 is SGHNT, CDR2 YENEEA. The chain's CDR3 is CASTTSASNNEQFF. CDR3 bases: TGTGCCAGCACGACTAGCGCCAGCAACAATGAGCAGTTCTTC.

J is TRBJ2-1 and V is TRBV24-1, with D perhaps matching TRBD1 (5 bases). Germline values: CDR1 KGHDR, CDR2 SFDVKD. This CDR3 comprises 15 residues. Trimming pared 1 base from V and 2 bases from J, leaving 8 bases between. This CDR3 is CATSDFTGPYNEQFF. CDR3 in DNA: TGTGCCACCAGTGATTTTACAGGACCCTACAATGAGCAGTTCTTC.